The rows below give T cell receptor beta chains drawn from one sample of a study of spatial heterogeneity in lung cancer. A single record per CDR3 protein comes from TCRdb applying MiXCR to the 5' RACE reads. Among about 23,000 distinct CDR3 sequences listed, about 4.7% were seen once. Sequencing used PBMCs, obtained at surgery. Receptor source: a male donor with early-stage non-small cell lung cancer. Both conserved end residues are part of each CDR3. A D gene is named only where the DNA matches it firmly. Rows may omit the clone size; those that give it use once, few, many or a size class.

>TRBJ2-6|many|TRBV20-1|.
TGCAGTGCTAGGGGTCCCGGCTCTGGGGCCAACGTCCTGACTTTC
CSARGPGSGANVLTF
>TRBJ1-1|.|TRBV28|.
TGTGCCAGCAGTTTACGGACGACAAGTGAAGCTTTCTTT
CASSLRTTSEAFF
>TRBJ2-7|many|TRBV5-4|TRBD1
TGTGCCAGCAGCCAGGGACAGCCTACGGGTGGGGAGCAGTACTTC
CASSQGQPTGGEQYF
>TRBJ2-7|many|TRBV28|.
TGTGCCAGCAGTTTAAGGGTTTACGAGCAGTACTTC
CASSLRVYEQYF
>TRBJ1-1|many|TRBV7-3|.
TGTGCCAGCAGCTTAACGTCTGCGTCAGTCGAAGCTTTCTTT
CASSLTSASVEAFF
>TRBJ2-7|few|TRBV18|TRBD1
TGTGCCAGCTCACAGGGGGCCGACGAGCAGTACTTC
CASSQGADEQYF
>TRBJ2-3|many|TRBV5-3|TRBD1
TGTGCCAGAAGCCCCTCGGACAGGGCTGCTAATGCGGTACTATACACAGATACGCAGTATTTT
CARSPSDRAANAVLYTDTQYF
>TRBJ1-2|many|TRBV3-1|.
TGTGCCAGCAGCCAAGTGTTCAGGGATGGCTACACCTTC
CASSQVFRDGYTF
>TRBJ2-2|medium-sized|TRBV7-3|.
TGTGCCAGCAGCCCCAGGGGCACCGGGGAGCTGTTTTTT
CASSPRGTGELFF
>TRBJ2-7|many|TRBV20-1|.
TGCAGTGCTAGAGATCGGCCCAGTGCCTACGAGCAGTACTTC
CSARDRPSAYEQYF
>TRBJ1-1|many|TRBV10-2|.
TGCGCCAGCAGCGGTACTGAAGCTTTCTTT
CASSGTEAFF
>TRBJ2-3|many|TRBV24-1|TRBD2
TGTGCCACCAGTGAGCCGGGGGGGAGGCGCACAGATACGCAGTATTTT
CATSEPGGRRTDTQYF
>TRBJ2-7|medium-sized|TRBV28|TRBD1
TGTGCCAGCAGTTTGGACCTTACAGGGGGCGCGTTTTACGAGCAGTACTTC
CASSLDLTGGAFYEQYF
>TRBJ1-6|many|TRBV30|.
TGTGCCTGGAGCGCAGGGGCTAACTCACCCCTCCACTTT
CAWSAGANSPLHF
>TRBJ1-4|many|TRBV21-1|.
TGTGCCAGCAGCAAGAGGTGGGACAGGGGTCAAAGTCGTGAAAAACTGTTTTTT
CASSKRWDRGQSREKLFF
>TRBJ2-7|many|TRBV20-1|.
TGCAGTGCTATGGGTGGGGGATCATCCTACGAGCAGTACTTC
CSAMGGGSSYEQYF
>TRBJ1-1|many|TRBV7-8|.
TGTGCCAGCAGCTTAGTCGAAACACAGAGGGAAGCTTTCTTT
CASSLVETQREAFF
>TRBJ2-5|.|TRBV20-1|.
TGCAGTGCTAGGGCTGTAGGCAGGGACCAAGAGACCCAGTACTTC
CSARAVGRDQETQYF
>TRBJ2-1|many|TRBV9|.
TGTGCCAGCAGCCCCACAGGGCCCTCCTACAATGAGCAGTTCTTC
CASSPTGPSYNEQFF
>TRBJ1-5|many|TRBV28|TRBD1
TGTGCCAGCAGTCGAGGGGGCAGCAATCAGCCCCAGCATTTT
CASSRGGSNQPQHF
>TRBJ2-7|medium-sized|TRBV14|TRBD2
TGTGCCAGCAGCCTGGGACTAGGCTACGAGCAGTACTTC
CASSLGLGYEQYF
>TRBJ2-1|many|TRBV7-9|.
TGTGCCAGCAGCTTACAGGATGAGCAGTTCTTC
CASSLQDEQFF
>TRBJ1-2|many|TRBV6-5|.
TGTGCCAGCAGTTTAGGGCAGTCCTATGGCTACACCTTC
CASSLGQSYGYTF
>TRBJ1-5|.|TRBV19|.
TGTGCCAGTAGTTGGGTAAATCAGCCCCAGCATTTT
CASSWVNQPQHF
>TRBJ2-7|many|TRBV7-2|.
TGTGCCAGCAGCTTCCCAGGGGCGGGCGAGCAGTACTTC
CASSFPGAGEQYF
>TRBJ1-6|many|TRBV2|.
TGTGCCAGCAGTGAAAGGTTGGGTTCACCCCTCCACTTT
CASSERLGSPLHF
>TRBJ1-1|few|TRBV12-3/TRBV12-4|.
TGTGCCAGCAGTACGATGGGGAGCACTGAAGCTTTCTTT
CASSTMGSTEAFF
>TRBJ1-1|few|TRBV6-6|.
TGTGCCAGCAGTTACGCCACGAACACTGAAGCTTTCTTT
CASSYATNTEAFF
>TRBJ1-1|many|TRBV20-1|.
TGCAGTGCTGAGATAAGACCGGGAATTTGGGGGACTGAAGCTTTCTTT
CSAEIRPGIWGTEAFF
>TRBJ1-6|many|TRBV25-1|.
TGTGCCAGCAGTGACAGGGCCTCATATAATTCACCCCTCCACTTT
CASSDRASYNSPLHF
>TRBJ1-1|many|TRBV27|TRBD1
TGTGCCAGCAGTTTATTCGGACAGGGGGCCACTGAAGCTTTCTTT
CASSLFGQGATEAFF
>TRBJ2-7|many|TRBV7-9|.
TGTGCCAGCTCGGAGTCCTACGAGCAGTACTTC
CASSESYEQYF
>TRBJ2-2|many|TRBV14|TRBD1
TGTGCCAGCAGCCAAGGAGGGACAGGGGTCGTCGGGGAGCTGTTTTTT
CASSQGGTGVVGELFF
>TRBJ1-1|.|TRBV29-1|.
TGCAGCGTTGCAACAGCCATGAACACTGAAGCTTTCTTT
CSVATAMNTEAFF
>TRBJ2-7|medium-sized|TRBV28|TRBD2
TGTGCCAGCAGCCAAAACGCGGGACTAGCGAAGTACGAGCAGTACTTC
CASSQNAGLAKYEQYF
>TRBJ2-3|many|TRBV21-1|.
TGTGCCAGCAGCAAATTGAGGCAGGGAACAGATACGCAGTATTTT
CASSKLRQGTDTQYF
>TRBJ2-6|many|TRBV4-3|.
TGCGCCAGCAGCCAAGACGCCCACCAGGGCTCTGGGGCCAACGTCCTGACTTTC
CASSQDAHQGSGANVLTF
>TRBJ2-7|many|TRBV18|TRBD1
TGTGCCAGCTCACCACAGGGGGCCCCCTACGAGCAGTACTTC
CASSPQGAPYEQYF
>TRBJ1-2|many|TRBV4-3|.
TGCGCCAGCAGCCCCTCCCCCCCGGACTATGGCTACACCTTC
CASSPSPPDYGYTF
>TRBJ2-7|.|TRBV20-1|.
TGCAGTGTCGGGCCTAACTTTGGCTCCTACGAGCAGTACTTC
CSVGPNFGSYEQYF